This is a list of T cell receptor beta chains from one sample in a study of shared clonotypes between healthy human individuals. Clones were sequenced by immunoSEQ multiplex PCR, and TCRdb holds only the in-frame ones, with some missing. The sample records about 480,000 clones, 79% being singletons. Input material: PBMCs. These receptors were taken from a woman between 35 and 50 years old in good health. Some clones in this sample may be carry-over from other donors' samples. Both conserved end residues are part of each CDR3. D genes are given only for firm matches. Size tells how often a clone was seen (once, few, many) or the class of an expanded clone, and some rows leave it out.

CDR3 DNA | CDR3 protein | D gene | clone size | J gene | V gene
TGCAGCGTTGAACCTACGAGCCCTTCCTACAATGAGCAGTTCTTC | CSVEPTSPSYNEQFF | NA | NA | TRBJ2-1 | TRBV29-1
TGTGCCAGCAGCTTAGGTAATCTTGAGCAGTACTTC | CASSLGNLEQYF | NA | NA | TRBJ2-7 | TRBV7-2
TGTGCCAGCAGTTTATCGGCCACCCCGGGGGGCTACACCTTC | CASSLSATPGGYTF | NA | NA | TRBJ1-2 | TRBV28
TGTGCCAGCAGTTCCGACAGGGGGCGCTGGAGCTATGGCTACACCTTC | CASSSDRGRWSYGYTF | TRBD1 | NA | TRBJ1-2 | TRBV28
TGTGCCAGCAGCTTAATAGGCGGGAAGAGCACAGATACGCAGTATTTT | CASSLIGGKSTDTQYF | NA | NA | TRBJ2-3 | TRBV7-2
TGTGCCAGCAGTTTACCAGCGGGACAGCCCCGATATGGCTACACCTTC | CASSLPAGQPRYGYTF | TRBD1 | NA | TRBJ1-2 | TRBV28
TGTGCCAGCTCACCGAGGACAGGGGGCGAAGGAGACTATGGCTACACCTTC | CASSPRTGGEGDYGYTF | TRBD1 | NA | TRBJ1-2 | TRBV18
TGTGCCAGCAGCTTGAATCTACTATACAATGAGCAGTTCTTC | CASSLNLLYNEQFF | NA | NA | TRBJ2-1 | TRBV13
TGTGCCAGCAGTTTACGGGGGGCGAACACTGAAGCTTTCTTT | CASSLRGANTEAFF | NA | NA | TRBJ1-1 | TRBV28
TGCGCCAGCAGCGGAGGGACTAGCGGGAGAGGGGAGACCCAGTACTTC | CASSGGTSGRGETQYF | TRBD2 | NA | TRBJ2-5 | TRBV5-1
TGTGCCAGCAGCGTCCTAGCGAGTGGCACAGATACGCAGTATTTT | CASSVLASGTDTQYF | NA | NA | TRBJ2-3 | TRBV9
TGTGCCAGCAGGGAACAGGACAGTTCCAATCAGCCCCAGCATTTT | CASREQDSSNQPQHF | NA | NA | TRBJ1-5 | TRBV28
TGTGCCAGCAGTTTCCCTAGCGGAGATACGCAGTATTTT | CASSFPSGDTQYF | TRBD2 | NA | TRBJ2-3 | TRBV27
TGTGCCAGCAGCTCAACAGGGTACGAGCAGTACTTC | CASSSTGYEQYF | NA | NA | TRBJ2-7 | TRBV7-9
TGTGCCAGCAGCCTGTGGGCTAACTATGGCTACACCTTC | CASSLWANYGYTF | NA | NA | TRBJ1-2 | TRBV5-4
TGTGCCAGCAGCTTGAGTAGGGGTAATGAGCAGTTCTTC | CASSLSRGNEQFF | NA | NA | TRBJ2-1 | TRBV7-9
TGTGCCAGCAGCCCGGGACTAGTAGACACAGATACGCAGTATTTT | CASSPGLVDTDTQYF | TRBD2 | once | TRBJ2-3 | TRBV5-4
TGTGCCAGCAGACTACAGGGTTCTGAAGCTTTCTTT | CASRLQGSEAFF | NA | NA | TRBJ1-1 | TRBV6-6
TGTGCCAGCAGCCCGCAGCAGGGGGATCAGCCCCAGCATTTT | CASSPQQGDQPQHF | TRBD1 | NA | TRBJ1-5 | TRBV5-5
TGTGCCAGCAGTTCCCCGGGACCTGTCTACAATGAGCAGTTCTTC | CASSSPGPVYNEQFF | NA | once | TRBJ2-1 | TRBV6-5
TGTGCCATCAGTGGGTCAGGGCTTCGGGAAAAACTGTTTTTT | CAISGSGLREKLFF | NA | NA | TRBJ1-4 | TRBV10-3
TGCGCCAGCAGCTTTAACACGCCATATGGCTACACCTTC | CASSFNTPYGYTF | NA | few | TRBJ1-2 | TRBV5-1
TGTGCCAGCAGCTTACAGGGGGACAACATTCAGTACTTC | CASSLQGDNIQYF | TRBD1 | few | TRBJ2-4 | TRBV5-4
TGTGCCTGGAGTATTATAGCGGGAGGCAATGAGCAGTTCTTC | CAWSIIAGGNEQFF | TRBD2 | NA | TRBJ2-1 | TRBV30
TGCAGCGTTCAGAGGGGAAACACCATATATTTT | CSVQRGNTIYF | NA | NA | TRBJ1-3 | TRBV29-1
TGTGCCAGCAGCACGTACGCCGGGACACGGGGTAACGAGCAGTACTTC | CASSTYAGTRGNEQYF | NA | NA | TRBJ2-7 | TRBV11-1
TGTGCCTGGAGTGGGGGAGAACGCCAGGGGCACTTC | CAWSGGERQGHF | NA | NA | TRBJ2-7 | TRBV30
TGTGCCAGCAGGACCGAAGTTGACACTGAAGCTTTCTTT | CASRTEVDTEAFF | NA | few | TRBJ1-1 | TRBV5-8
TGTGCCAGCAGCCTGGTACTAGCTCGGGAGAACTACGAGCAGTACTTC | CASSLVLARENYEQYF | NA | NA | TRBJ2-7 | TRBV7-2
TGTGCCAGCAGTGAAGCGCATCCGGACCCCGAGCAGTTCTTC | CASSEAHPDPEQFF | NA | NA | TRBJ2-1 | TRBV6-1
TGCGCCAGCAGCTTAAGGACGGGGGCAGGTGAGCAGTTCTTC | CASSLRTGAGEQFF | NA | NA | TRBJ2-1 | TRBV5-1
TGCGCCAGCAGCCAAGAAGGTCGGGGGCGGGAGCAGTTCTTC | CASSQEGRGREQFF | NA | NA | TRBJ2-1 | TRBV4-1
TGTGCCAGCAGCTTAGTTACCGGCTTCTCTGGAAACACCATATATTTT | CASSLVTGFSGNTIYF | NA | NA | TRBJ1-3 | TRBV7-9
TGTGCCAGCAGCTCAGGACAGGGCATTGAGCAGTTCTTC | CASSSGQGIEQFF | TRBD1 | NA | TRBJ2-1 | TRBV5-6
TGTGCCAGCAATAGACGAGGGCTAGCGGGAGTTAGAGATACGCAGTATTTT | CASNRRGLAGVRDTQYF | TRBD2 | NA | TRBJ2-3 | TRBV27
TGTGCCAGCAGCCCGTTGACAGTCACCGGGGAGCTGTTTTTT | CASSPLTVTGELFF | NA | many | TRBJ2-2 | TRBV2
TGTGCCAGCAGCTTGGGAGGTAGGTCCAGCTCCTACAATGAGCAGTTCTTC | CASSLGGRSSSYNEQFF | NA | NA | TRBJ2-1 | TRBV11-2
TGTGCCAGTAGTTTGGACAGGGGCTATGGCTACACCTTC | CASSLDRGYGYTF | TRBD1 | NA | TRBJ1-2 | TRBV19
TGTGCCAGCAGGAAACAAGGCCAGGGCTACGAGCAGTACTTC | CASRKQGQGYEQYF | NA | once | TRBJ2-7 | TRBV14
TGTGCCAGCAGTGAAGCCCCAGGGGGCGTCTACACCTTC | CASSEAPGGVYTF | TRBD1 | few | TRBJ1-2 | TRBV2
TGTGCCACTAGGACGTCAGGCGCCGACCAAGAGACCCAGTACTTC | CATRTSGADQETQYF | NA | NA | TRBJ2-5 | TRBV10-3
TGTGCCAGCTCACCACCAGGGGAGACCCAGTACTTC | CASSPPGETQYF | NA | NA | TRBJ2-5 | TRBV18
TGCGCCAGCAGCCAAGATCATGGTAGCGGAGCCTACGAGCAGTACTTC | CASSQDHGSGAYEQYF | NA | NA | TRBJ2-7 | TRBV4-3
TGCGCCAGCAGTTCGACAGGGGAGACCCAGTACTTC | CASSSTGETQYF | TRBD1 | NA | TRBJ2-5 | TRBV5-1
TGCGCCAGCAGCCCCGGGACAGGGGGATTCTACGAGCAGTACTTC | CASSPGTGGFYEQYF | TRBD1 | once | TRBJ2-7 | TRBV5-1
TGCGCCAGCAGCCAAGATTGGGGAAATAACTATGGCTACACCTTC | CASSQDWGNNYGYTF | NA | NA | TRBJ1-2 | TRBV4-3
TGTGCCAGCCGGGAGGGGGCAACACGCAATGAGCAGTTCTTC | CASREGATRNEQFF | NA | once | TRBJ2-1 | TRBV25-1
TGTGCCAGCAGCCCAGCCCGGGCCCAGCAGTTCTTC | CASSPARAQQFF | NA | NA | TRBJ2-1 | TRBV14
TGTGCCAGCAGGGACCGGGACAGGAGCTCCTACGAGCAGTACTTC | CASRDRDRSSYEQYF | TRBD1 | once | TRBJ2-7 | TRBV5-4
TGTGCCATCAGTGAGTCAGCGGGAGGGCCAGATACGCAGTATTTT | CAISESAGGPDTQYF | TRBD2 | NA | TRBJ2-3 | TRBV10-3
TGTGCCAGCAGCTTGGGACTGAGCTCTGGAAACACCATATATTTT | CASSLGLSSGNTIYF | NA | NA | TRBJ1-3 | TRBV11-2
TGTGCCAGCAGCTTAACTGCCACGAGCGAGCAGTACTTC | CASSLTATSEQYF | NA | few | TRBJ2-7 | TRBV11-2
TGTGCCAGTAGTAGCTCACTCCGGAACGGTTTAAACACTGAAGCTTTCTTT | CASSSSLRNGLNTEAFF | NA | NA | TRBJ1-1 | TRBV19
TGTGCCAGCAGTGAACTAGCGGGAGTTGAGGGTGAGCAGTTCTTC | CASSELAGVEGEQFF | TRBD2 | NA | TRBJ2-1 | TRBV6-4
TGTGCCAGCAAACCCCGGGACAGGAGTAACACCGGGGAGCTGTTTTTT | CASKPRDRSNTGELFF | TRBD1 | NA | TRBJ2-2 | TRBV7-3